This record covers a single T cell receptor (beta chain). This sample was included in a study of control samples from healthy donors and cancer patients. Here immunoSEQ multiplex PCR was the method, and the copy in TCRdb shows in-frame clones only, minus some. The table has fewer than 70,000 clones, around 94% seen once. The sample taken for sequencing was blood. This receptor was obtained from a man younger than 45 in good health.

The CDR3 DNA is TGTGCCAGCAAGCCTCGGGGGGACAGAGCCTATGGCTACACCTTC. Residues: CASKPRGDRAYGYTF. This chain links TRBV27 with TRBJ1-2, with 7 positions matching TRBD1. The germline V gene has CDR1 MNHEY and CDR2 SMNVEV (reference sequence). The CDR3 loop spans 15 amino acids. V dropped 7 bases and J dropped 4; count of bases not matched to a gene: 12.